Shown below are 27 T cell receptor beta chains from a single sample sequenced in a study of blood T cell repertoires in COVID-19. The protocol was immunoSEQ multiplex PCR, while the TCRdb copy is restricted to in-frame clones and leaves out a portion. The table shows over 350,000 clones, with about 90% occurring only once. The sample was PBMCs or T cells enriched from blood (not recorded which). These receptors were taken from a woman aged 18 to 35 with acute COVID-19.

The rearrangement links TRBV25-1 to TRBJ2-7, with D possibly matching TRBD2 (5 bases). CDR1 and CDR2 from the germline V gene are MGHDK and SYGVNS. V dropped 4 bases and J dropped 4 bases, with 8 bases sitting between them. The CDR3 is made up of 12 amino acids. CDR3 DNA sequence: TGTGCCAGCAGTGGAGGGTTGTACGAGCAGTACTTC. This translates into CASSGGLYEQYF.

This clone came up once. The gene calls are TRBV18 and TRBJ1-1; 9 bases map to TRBD1. V lost 4 bases and J lost 11; bases outside the gene matches: 14. Germline loops: CDR1 KGHSH, CDR2 LQKENI. The CDR3 runs 15 residues. The CDR3 DNA reads as TGTGCCAGCTCACAGGGACAGGGCGACATAACGATGGCTTTCTTT. As protein: CASSQGQGDITMAFF.

This chain connects TRBV18 to TRBJ1-1; D is unresolved. The germline CDR1 and CDR2 sequences are KGHSH and LQKENI. The CDR3 contains 14 residues. V shed 4 bases and J shed 1 base, with 10 bases lying between them. The CDR3 spells CASSRGRANTEAFF. CDR3 bases: TGTGCCAGCTCACGTGGGAGGGCGAACACTGAAGCTTTCTTT.

The chain has TRBV7-9 and TRBJ1-5; D may be TRBD1 (6 bases). V lost 2 bases and J 0 bases, leaving 11 bases between the germline ends. The CDR3 covers 16 residues. Germline loops: CDR1 SEHNR, CDR2 FQNEAQ (reference sequence). CDR3 amino acids: CASSLSTGPSNQPQHF. As DNA, the CDR3 is TGTGCCAGCAGCTTATCGACAGGTCCTAGCAATCAGCCCCAGCATTTT.

This rearrangement joins TRBV6-5 to TRBJ2-7; D ambiguous. This CDR3 has 12 amino acids. The germline V and J ends were trimmed by 5 bases and 3 bases, with 8 bases remaining between them. Germline V gene data show CDR1 as MNHEY and CDR2 as SVGAGI. The CDR3 spells CASSNNYYEQYF. The CDR3 DNA reads as TGTGCCAGCAGTAACAACTACTACGAGCAGTACTTC.

The chain has TRBV3-1 (or the pseudogene TRBV3-2) and TRBJ2-7, with TRBD2 matching 9 bases. Per germline, CDR1 LGHDT and CDR2 YNNKEL (reference sequence). V was pared by 3 bases and J by 1 base, with 4 bases of the junction left unmatched. CDR3 length: 15 amino acids. In nucleotides, the CDR3 is TGTGCCAGCAGCCATAGCGGGAGAAAGTCCTACGAGCAGTACTTC. It specifies CASSHSGRKSYEQYF.

The rearrangement links TRBV20-1 to TRBJ2-3, with 7 nucleotides matching TRBD2. Trimming cost V 3 bases and J 2 bases; bases outside gene matches: 5. Germline CDR1 and CDR2: DFQATT and SNEGSKA (reference sequence). The CDR3 length is 14 residues. The CDR3, as DNA: TGCAGTGCTAGTGGGCGGGGGAACACAGATACGCAGTATTTT. As protein: CSASGRGNTDTQYF.

The chain has TRBV10-1 and TRBJ2-1; D is uncertain. Germline V lookup: CDR1 WNHNN, CDR2 SYGVQD (reference sequence). The CDR3 is 14 amino acids. The V end lost 0 bases, the J end lost 6 bases, and 9 bases lay between the germline ends. CDR3 residues: CASSESHGGNEQFF. As DNA, the CDR3 is TGCGCCAGCAGTGAGTCTCACGGCGGCAATGAGCAGTTCTTC.

The J gene is TRBJ2-5, the V gene TRBV4-1; TRBD2 matches at 7 bases. V lost 2 bases, J lost 3 bases, and 6 bases stayed unmatched. Germline V gene sequence: CDR1 MGHRA, CDR2 YSYEKL. The CDR3 consists of 15 residues. CDR3 sequence (DNA): TGCGCCAGCAGCCAAACTAGGGACTATAAAGAGACCCAGTACTTC. It encodes CASSQTRDYKETQYF.

The chain links TRBV11-2 to TRBJ1-3; no definite D call. V lost 7 bases and J 1 base, leaving 17 bases between the germline ends. Germline V gene lookup returns CDR1 SGHAT and CDR2 FQNNGV. This CDR3 region has 16 residues. The chain's CDR3 is CASNLRSTSSGNTIYF. CDR3 sequence (DNA): TGTGCCAGCAACCTCAGGTCGACCAGTTCTGGAAACACCATATATTTT.

The chain couples TRBV14 to TRBJ2-2, with TRBD2 matching 8 bases. There are 14 residues in the CDR3. V lost 4 bases to trimming and J lost 7 bases; unmatched junction nucleotides: 5. Germline V gene sequence: CDR1 SGHDN, CDR2 FVKESK. This CDR3 is CASSPGTSGGELFF. The CDR3 DNA follows: TGTGCCAGCAGCCCCGGGACTAGTGGCGGGGAGCTGTTTTTT.

This rearrangement joins TRBV5-5 to TRBJ2-2, with 9 nucleotides matching TRBD1. The CDR3 has 17 residues. Losses at the gene ends were 4 bases for V and 2 bases for J; bases not matched to a gene: 9. Germline V gene data show CDR1 as SGHKS and CDR2 as YYEKEE (reference sequence). This chain's CDR3 is CASSGAGQGINTGELFF. For the CDR3, the DNA is TGTGCCAGCAGCGGAGCGGGACAGGGTATTAACACCGGGGAGCTGTTTTTT.

Turning to this clone: One junction end does not reproduce the germline sequence, and a read error may be involved. The chain employs TRBV19 and TRBJ1-5; tentatively, D is TRBD1 (6 bases). There are 14 residues in the CDR3. The V gene's germline CDR1 is LNHDA and CDR2 SQIVND (reference sequence). CDR3 amino acids: CASSIGQGKQPQHF. In DNA, the CDR3 is TGTGCTAGTAGTATCGGCCAGGGGAAACAGCCCCAGCATTTT.

The rearrangement links TRBV19 to TRBJ2-2, with D possibly TRBD2 on 6 matching bases. This CDR3 is built from 16 residues. Trimming took off 7 bases at V and 4 bases at J, with 19 bases between the two ends. Looked up from germline, CDR1 is LNHDA and CDR2 is SQIVND (reference sequence). The CDR3 region is CASIPQAGLSTGELFF. CDR3 nucleotide sequence: TGTGCCAGTATCCCTCAAGCGGGCTTGAGCACCGGGGAGCTGTTTTTT. Based on the CDR3 plus reference TRBV19 and TRBJ2-2, the full variable domain is DGGITQSPKYLFRKEGQNVTLSCEQNLNHDAMYWYRQDPGQGLRLIYYSQIVNDFQKGDIAEGYSVSREKKESFPLTVTSAQKNPTAFYLCASIPQAGLSTGELFFGEGSRLTVL.

The chain recombines TRBV21-1 with TRBJ1-5; TRBD1 is the table's D call, not checked against the DNA. TRBV21-1 is noted as a pseudogene. The CDR3 is made up of 17 amino acids. The CDR3 DNA sequence: TGTGCCAGCAGCAAAGCTGACCAGGACAGCTCTAATCAGCCCCAGCATTTT. This sequence encodes CASSKADQDSSNQPQHF.

The chain has TRBV27 and TRBJ1-4, with a tentative D call TRBD1 (6 bases). Germline values: CDR1 MNHEY, CDR2 SMNVEV (reference sequence). Trimming took 3 bases from V and 8 from J, leaving 10 bases between them. The CDR3 runs to 13 residues. CDR3 sequence reads: CASSLTGVEKLFF. CDR3 bases: TGTGCCAGCAGTTTGACAGGAGTAGAAAAACTGTTTTTT.

The rearrangement joins TRBV6-5 to TRBJ2-1; D gene unclear. This CDR3 spans 14 amino acids. V gave up 2 bases and J gave up 9 bases, with 14 bases separating them. Germline V lookup: CDR1 MNHEY, CDR2 SVGAGI. CDR3 in amino acids: CASSYVPLVGEQFF. The CDR3 DNA sequence: TGTGCCAGCAGTTACGTCCCCCTGGTCGGTGAGCAGTTCTTC.

The gene calls are TRBV4-3 and TRBJ2-3; TRBD2 might be the D (6 bases). In germline, CDR1 is LGHNA, CDR2 YSLEER. Trimming pared 2 bases from V and 0 bases from J, leaving 9 bases between. This CDR3 comprises 15 residues. CDR3: CASSQLAFSTDTQYF. The CDR3 nucleotides read TGCGCCAGCAGCCAACTAGCGTTTAGCACAGATACGCAGTATTTT.

The chain links TRBV28 to TRBJ2-1, with TRBD2 as a possible D gene (6 bases). V was shortened by 6 bases and J by 8 bases, with 23 bases between the two germline ends. Germline values: CDR1 MDHEN, CDR2 SYDVKM. The CDR3 is 16 amino acids. The CDR3, as DNA: TGTGCCAGCAGCCGAGTGCTGGAGGGCCAAATCCATGAGCAGTTCTTC. Its translation: CASSRVLEGQIHEQFF.

The chain combines TRBV11-2 with TRBJ2-3; 13 bases are a match to TRBD2. Germline V gene sequence: CDR1 SGHAT, CDR2 FQNNGV. Unmatched junction bases numbered 9, after V lost 3 bases and J lost 3 bases. The length of the CDR3 is 18 residues. The DNA of the CDR3 is TGTGCCAGCAGCTTCGGACTAGCGGGGGACGGAGTTACAGATACGCAGTATTTT. This encodes CASSFGLAGDGVTDTQYF.

This chain connects TRBV7-2 to TRBJ2-3; D gene unclear. Trimming left V 1 base short and J 4 bases short, with 15 bases between. Germline CDR1 reads SGHTA; CDR2 reads FQGNSA. This CDR3 contains 16 residues. CDR3 sequence: CASSLEWRVEADTQYF. The CDR3 nucleotides read TGTGCCAGCAGCTTAGAATGGCGAGTTGAGGCAGATACGCAGTATTTT.

The chain uses TRBV24-1 and TRBJ2-5; D remains ambiguous. Germline loops: CDR1 KGHDR, CDR2 SFDVKD. This CDR3 has 13 residues. Trimming removed 12 bases at V and 2 bases at J, with 15 bases between. The CDR3 DNA follows: TGTGCCCCTCCGGTGGCGGTACAAGAGACCCAGTACTTC. Amino acid sequence: CAPPVAVQETQYF.

This chain uses TRBV2 with TRBJ2-1, with no clear D. V gave up 7 bases and J gave up 7 bases, with 8 bases separating them. CDR3 length: 11 residues. Germline V CDR1 and CDR2: SNHLY, FYNNEI. The DNA for the CDR3 is TGTGCCAGCAATTCAATGAATGAGCAGTTCTTC. Its protein is CASNSMNEQFF.

The rearrangement joins TRBV6-1 to TRBJ2-4; perhaps TRBD1 as D (7 bases). Germline CDR1 and CDR2: MNHNS and SASEGT. The CDR3 has 16 residues. V lost 4 bases to trimming and J lost 0 bases, with 13 bases between them. Here the CDR3 reads CASSAGGYEAKNIQYF. The CDR3 DNA is TGTGCCAGCAGTGCAGGGGGGTACGAAGCCAAAAACATTCAGTACTTC.

V is TRBV7-9 and J is TRBJ1-2, with TRBD1 matching 9 bases. After removal of 5 bases from V and 4 bases from J, the junction contained 11 bases not matched to a gene. Germline lookup yields CDR1 SEHNR and CDR2 FQNEAQ (reference sequence). This CDR3 region has 16 residues. CDR3 sequence: CASSAGTGSFGYGYTF. The CDR3, as DNA: TGTGCCAGCAGCGCCGGGACAGGGAGTTTCGGCTATGGCTACACCTTC.

V gene TRBV27 combines with J gene TRBJ2-7; TRBD1 matches 7 bases. CDR1 is MNHEY, CDR2 SMNVEV, per germline (reference sequence). With V trimmed by 4 bases and J by 5 bases, 8 bases remained unmatched. The CDR3 length is 14 residues. The CDR3 region has the DNA TGTGCCAGCAGTTCTGACGACAGGGTCCACGAGCAGTACTTC. This codes for CASSSDDRVHEQYF.

V gene TRBV13 combines with J gene TRBJ2-7, with TRBD2 matching 7 bases. The trim removed 3 bases at V and 5 bases at J, leaving 7 bases unmatched. This CDR3 region has 14 residues. The V gene's germline CDR1 is PRHDT and CDR2 FYEKMQ (reference sequence). Here the CDR3 reads CASSLAGASNEQYF. The CDR3 region has the DNA TGTGCCAGCAGCTTGGCGGGAGCCAGCAACGAGCAGTACTTC.